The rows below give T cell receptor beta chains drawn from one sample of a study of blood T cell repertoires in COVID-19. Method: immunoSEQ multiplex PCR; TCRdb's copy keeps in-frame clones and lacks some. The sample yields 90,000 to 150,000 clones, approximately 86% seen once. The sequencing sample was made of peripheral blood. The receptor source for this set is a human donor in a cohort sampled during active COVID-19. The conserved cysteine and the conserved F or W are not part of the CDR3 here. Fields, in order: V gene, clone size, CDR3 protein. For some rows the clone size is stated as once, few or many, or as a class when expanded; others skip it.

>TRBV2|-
ASRGYGQGASSPLH
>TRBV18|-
ASSPAPGEAF
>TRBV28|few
ASTLWSEAF
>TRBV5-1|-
ASKLGTSAYNEQF
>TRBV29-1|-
SVSLTRGLYEQY
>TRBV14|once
ASSQDRRLGGGYT
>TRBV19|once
ASSIVARAIPEQF
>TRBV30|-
AWSKGQGAYEQY
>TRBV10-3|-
AISGAGVKETQY
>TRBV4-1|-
ASSHADRTAEAF
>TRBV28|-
ASGLGTGGTTNEKLF
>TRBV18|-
ASSPGTGGSLGYT
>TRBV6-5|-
ASTRQGGTEAF
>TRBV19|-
ASTRRERNEQF
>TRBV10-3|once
AISPLAGGEETQY
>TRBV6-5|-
ASSYGGTSGGREQY